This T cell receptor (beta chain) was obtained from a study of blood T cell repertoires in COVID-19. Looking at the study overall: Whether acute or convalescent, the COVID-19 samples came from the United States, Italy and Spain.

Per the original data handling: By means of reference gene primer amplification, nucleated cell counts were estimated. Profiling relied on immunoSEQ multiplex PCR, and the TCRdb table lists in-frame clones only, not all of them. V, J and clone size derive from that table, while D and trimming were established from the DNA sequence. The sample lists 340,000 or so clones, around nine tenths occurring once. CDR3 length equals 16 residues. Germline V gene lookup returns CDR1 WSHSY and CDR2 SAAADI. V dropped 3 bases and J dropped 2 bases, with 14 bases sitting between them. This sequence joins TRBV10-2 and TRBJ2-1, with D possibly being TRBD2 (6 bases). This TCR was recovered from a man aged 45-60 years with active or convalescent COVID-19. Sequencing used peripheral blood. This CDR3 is CASSEISGLTYNEQFF. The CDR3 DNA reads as TGCGCCAGCAGTGAAATAAGCGGGTTAACCTACAATGAGCAGTTCTTC.